The clone carrying this T cell receptor beta chain has at least ten counts. Its antigen is not known. These data originate in a study of regulatory T cells in long-lasting Graves disease. General study results and limits: Persistent disease showed a preference for TRBV28, TRBJ1-2 and TRBJ2-5. TCR diversity in persistent Graves' patients was below that of newly diagnosed ones.

Germline CDR1 reads SGHRS; CDR2 reads YFSETQ. The CDR3 is 14 residues long. V gave up 2 bases and J gave up 5 bases; unmatched junction bases: 2. The TCR beta library used iRepertoire HTBI primers with Arm-PCR amplification of CDR3. TCRdb reanalysed the multiplex PCR reads using MiXCR and keeps one entry per CDR3 protein. The repertoire holds hundreds of thousands of distinct CDR3 sequences, with 15% to 20% as singletons. The time point denotes: newly diagnosed GD, antithyroid drugs for less than 3 months. PBMC RNA served as the TCR library source. The same data also went into a second study, on T cells in Graves' hyperthyroidism and ophthalmopathy. As that report states: In simple terms, a model built on 13 V-J features told ophthalmopathy apart from stable hyperthyroidism. Before onset, ophthalmopathy was predicted by the model a median around 6 months earlier.

The chain employs TRBV5-1 and TRBJ1-5, with TRBD1 matching over 9 bases. This sample comprised peripheral blood mononuclear cells (PBMCs), obtained at new diagnosis, from a patient treated with antithyroid drugs. The TCR comes from a man aged 35-49 years with Graves disease. CDR3 sequence reads: CASSLRTGDQPQHF. The CDR3 bases are TGCGCCAGCAGCTTAAGGACAGGGGATCAGCCCCAGCATTTT.